Presented here are 32 T cell receptor beta chains from one specimen sequenced in a study of T cells in Graves' hyperthyroidism and ophthalmopathy. RNA transcripts yielded amplified TCR beta CDR3 regions. Researchers ran a first-round RT-PCR on the TCR CDR3 using the HTBI primer set. A single record per CDR3 protein comes from TCRdb applying MiXCR to the multiplex PCR reads. Altogether hundreds of thousands of distinct CDR3 sequences are present, approximately 13% being singletons, with the ten largest covering roughly 5.5%. The sample comprised blood. These receptors came from a woman under 40 with Graves' hyperthyroidism that later progressed to Graves' ophthalmopathy.

This clonotype was seen at least ten times. This chain uses TRBV6-1 with TRBJ1-4, with TRBD1 identical over 7 bases. This CDR3 has 11 residues. Germline V gene data show CDR1 as MNHNS and CDR2 as SASEGT. The V and J ends lost 7 bases and 13 bases, in that order; junction bases with no gene match: 6. The CDR3 sequence is CASKKTGTLFF. CDR3 nucleotide sequence: TGTGCCAGCAAAAAGACAGGGACACTGTTTTTT.

This clonotype was recorded a few times. This chain joins TRBV30 and TRBJ1-2; no reliable D call. The CDR3 covers 15 residues. From germline, CDR1 is GTSNPN and CDR2 SVGIG (reference sequence). V was cut by 0 bases and J by 3 bases, with 14 bases left in between. For the CDR3, the DNA is TGTGCCTGGAGTGTACCGAGGAGTATGGACTATGGCTACACCTTC. It yields the protein CAWSVPRSMDYGYTF. The whole variable domain, remainder taken from reference TRBV30 and TRBJ1-2, is SQTIHQWPATLVQPVGSPLSLECTVEGTSNPNLYWYRQAAGRGLQLLFYSVGIGQISSEVPQNLSASRPQDRQFILSSKKLLLSDSGFYLCAWSVPRSMDYGYTFGSGTRLTVV.

This clonotype showed up many times. V usage is TRBV4-3 and J usage is TRBJ1-3; no clear D. Trimming took off 0 bases at V and 2 bases at J, with 20 bases between the two ends. The CDR3 loop spans 19 amino acids. The germline gives CDR1 LGHNA, CDR2 YSLEER. The CDR3 sequence is CASSQDWLSISEPGNTIYF. CDR3 in DNA: TGCGCCAGCAGCCAAGATTGGCTTTCGATCTCTGAACCTGGAAACACCATATATTTT.

This clonotype was observed many times. In DNA, the CDR3 is TGTGCCAGCAGTGGCCGGGCTGTGGTGGAAGGCTACACCTTC. Its protein is CASSGRAVVEGYTF. The V call is TRBV2, the J call TRBJ1-2; D call uncertain. Trimming took off 4 bases at V and 8 bases at J, with 17 bases between the two ends. This CDR3 spans 14 amino acids. Germline loops: CDR1 SNHLY, CDR2 FYNNEI.

As regards this clonotype: Just one base apart from a much larger clone, this may be a read error. The rearrangement uses TRBV11-3 and TRBJ1-4, with D uncertain. This CDR3 has 13 residues. Germline V lookup: CDR1 SGHNT, CDR2 YENEEA. The CDR3: CTNTTGRTEKLFF. CDR3 DNA: TGTACCAACACCACCGGGAGAACGGAAAAACTGTTTTTT.

This clonotype occurred many times. The J gene is TRBJ2-1, the V gene TRBV14, with TRBD1 matching over 8 bases. There are 15 residues in the CDR3. Trimming took 4 bases from V and 0 from J; bases not matched to a gene: 2. Germline values: CDR1 SGHDN, CDR2 FVKESK. CDR3 DNA: TGTGCCAGCAGCCCTACAGGGGGCTCCTACAATGAGCAGTTCTTC. It encodes CASSPTGGSYNEQFF.

This clonotype showed up just a few times. The V call is TRBV3-1, the J call TRBJ2-7; D perhaps matches TRBD2 (5 bases). V lost 2 bases and J 4 bases, leaving 21 bases between the germline ends. The germline gives CDR1 LGHDT, CDR2 YNNKEL (reference sequence). This CDR3 spans 17 amino acids. CDR3 nucleotides: TGTGCCAGCAGCCAAACGGTCTTTGTATCCTCGGGATACGAGCAGTACTTC. Translation: CASSQTVFVSSGYEQYF.

This clonotype was recorded at least ten times. The rearrangement joins TRBV28 to TRBJ2-7; the D is unclear. Trimming took off 6 bases at V and 0 bases at J, with 9 bases between the two ends. CDR1 and CDR2 (germline): MDHEN, SYDVKM. The CDR3 sequence is 13 residues long. The CDR3 DNA reads TGTGCCAGCAGCTCATCGAGCTCCTACGAGCAGTACTTC. Its translation is CASSSSSSYEQYF.

In its sample, this clonotype was seen many times. The chain's CDR3 is CASSYRGQFTDTQYF. The DNA for the CDR3 is TGTGCCAGCAGTTACAGGGGACAGTTCACAGATACGCAGTATTTT. The chain joins TRBV6-1 to TRBJ2-3; 7 positions match TRBD1. The CDR3 has 15 residues. Trimming took 5 bases from V and 2 from J; bases not matched to a gene: 7. The germline V gene has CDR1 MNHNS and CDR2 SASEGT.

The rearrangement joins TRBV18 to TRBJ2-7; possibly TRBD1 for D (5 bases). The length of the CDR3 is 13 residues. V lost 5 bases and J 5 bases, leaving 13 bases between the germline ends. From germline, CDR1 is KGHSH and CDR2 LQKENI. CDR3 nucleotides: TGTGCCAGCTCAACACAAGTAGGGGACGAGCAGTACTTC. This encodes CASSTQVGDEQYF.

CDR3 sequence (DNA): TGCGCCAGCAGCTTTGAGGGGATAACAAGCGGGGTTTGGCGAAATGAGCAGTTCTTC. This sequence encodes CASSFEGITSGVWRNEQFF. The rearrangement links TRBV5-1 to TRBJ2-1; 7 bases fit TRBD2. Trimming took 2 bases from V and 7 from J; bases not matched to a gene: 21. Germline-derived CDR1 and CDR2 are SGHRS and YFSETQ. The CDR3 is made up of 19 amino acids.

The chain uses TRBV4-2 and TRBJ2-7, with D possibly called TRBD1 or TRBD2 (5 bases each). Germline CDR1 reads LGHNA; CDR2 reads YNFKEQ. The V end lost 0 bases, the J end lost 2 bases, and 11 bases lay between the germline ends. The CDR3 totals 15 residues. In nucleotides, the CDR3 is TGTGCCAGCAGCCAAGAACGGGGCGTTACCTACGAGCAGTACTTC. It specifies CASSQERGVTYEQYF.

This clonotype was recorded many times. CDR3 in DNA: TGTGCCAGCAGCCCCTCCGGGGAGAACTATGGCTACACCTTC. Its translation: CASSPSGENYGYTF. The genes are TRBV12-3 or TRBV12-4 and TRBJ1-2; D is undetermined. This CDR3 has 14 amino acids. V lost 6 bases and J lost 2, with 13 bases in between.

V usage is TRBV29-1 and J usage is TRBJ2-2; 9 nucleotides agree with TRBD1. This CDR3 comprises 16 residues. Trimming cost V 5 bases and J 7 bases; bases outside gene matches: 14. CDR1 is SQVTM and CDR2 is ANQGSEA in the germline V gene. The CDR3 coding sequence is TGCAGCGTTTTAAGAAGGGACAGGGATATAAGCGGGGAGCTGTTTTTT. Translated: CSVLRRDRDISGELFF.

This clonotype showed up many times. The J gene is TRBJ2-7, the V gene TRBV20-1, with 11 nucleotides matching TRBD2. Germline CDR1 is DFQATT and CDR2 is SNEGSKA (reference sequence). With V trimmed by 3 bases and J by 4 bases, 2 bases remained unmatched. The CDR3 has 13 residues. The CDR3 sequence: CSARTSGTYEQYF. The CDR3 bases are TGCAGTGCTAGGACTAGCGGGACTTACGAGCAGTACTTC.

This clonotype appeared many times. The genes are TRBV7-2 and TRBJ2-2; D gene unclear. Germline lookup yields CDR1 SGHTA and CDR2 FQGNSA. The CDR3 runs to 15 residues. V was trimmed by 2 bases and J by 0 bases, leaving 7 bases between them. The CDR3 bases are TGTGCCAGCAGCTTATTACAGACGAACACCGGGGAGCTGTTTTTT. Translation: CASSLLQTNTGELFF. The full variable domain, completed using reference TRBV7-2 and TRBJ2-2, is GAGVSQSPSNKVTEKGKDVELRCDPISGHTALYWYRQSLGQGLEFLIYFQGNSAPDKSGLPSDRFSAERTGGSVSTLTIQRTQQEDSAVYLCASSLLQTNTGELFFGEGSRLTVL.

This clonotype was recorded at least ten times. The chain has TRBV12-3 or TRBV12-4 and TRBJ2-3; the D gene is possibly TRBD2 (6 bases). Trimming removed 5 bases from V and 2 bases from J, with 20 bases in between. The CDR3 consists of 17 residues. The CDR3 sequence: CASSPTAGRASTDTQYF. The DNA for the CDR3 is TGTGCCAGCAGTCCCACCGCGGGACGAGCCTCCACAGATACGCAGTATTTT.

This rearrangement joins TRBV3-1 to TRBJ2-1; 11 bases match TRBD1. CDR3 length equals 16 residues. Germline V gives CDR1 LGHDT, CDR2 YNNKEL (reference sequence). The junction had 1 base not matched to a gene; V was cut back by 0 bases and J by 3 bases. The chain's CDR3 is CASSQDGTGGYNEQFF. CDR3 nucleotide sequence: TGTGCCAGCAGCCAAGATGGGACAGGGGGCTACAATGAGCAGTTCTTC.

The chain combines TRBV7-3 with TRBJ2-3; 9 bases align to TRBD1. V lost 6 bases to trimming and J lost 4 bases; unmatched junction nucleotides: 5. Looked up from germline, CDR1 is SGHTA and CDR2 is FQGTGA. The CDR3 covers 14 residues. CDR3 protein: CASSRTGVPDTQYF. The CDR3 DNA is TGTGCCAGCAGTCGGACAGGGGTTCCAGATACGCAGTATTTT.

Only one count was recorded for this clonotype. Being one base from a much bigger clone, this may be a read error. The chain uses TRBV30 and TRBJ2-5, with TRBD1 as a possible D gene (7 bases). Near its end, the DNA agrees better with TRBJ2-1, so the J call may be wrong. The CDR3 loop spans 14 amino acids. Germline V lookup: CDR1 GTSNPN, CDR2 SVGIG (reference sequence). The CDR3 region is CAWSARGRGETQFF. In DNA form, the CDR3 reads TGTGCCTGGAGTGCGAGGGGCAGGGGGGAGACCCAGTTCTTC.

In its sample, this clonotype was seen many times. The rearrangement links TRBV12-3 or TRBV12-4 to TRBJ1-1; D gene unclear. The CDR3 has 15 amino acids. Between the trimmed V and J ends, which lost 6 bases and 1 base, there was a span of 15 bases. The CDR3 DNA sequence: TGTGCCAGCAGCAACCGACAACCCGGGAACACTGAAGCTTTCTTT. It is translated as CASSNRQPGNTEAFF.

In this sample, this clonotype turned up many times. This chain links TRBV20-1 with TRBJ2-1, with 9 bases lining up with TRBD2. Germline V gene data show CDR1 as DFQATT and CDR2 as SNEGSKA (reference sequence). The V gene end was trimmed by 2 bases and the J gene end by 2 bases; junction bases not matched to a gene: 7. CDR3 size: 16 residues. Here the CDR3 DNA reads TGCAGTGCTAGATCGCGGGAGGGTCTAACCTACAATGAGCAGTTCTTC. The encoded protein is CSARSREGLTYNEQFF.

At least ten counts were recorded for this clonotype. V gene TRBV12-3 or TRBV12-4 combines with J gene TRBJ2-5, with 11 positions matching TRBD1. With 2 bases clipped from V and 5 bases from J, the junction kept 7 bases outside the gene matches. This CDR3 has 16 residues. This CDR3 reads CASSLRRTGGGETQYF. The CDR3, as DNA: TGTGCCAGCAGTTTAAGGCGGACAGGGGGCGGCGAGACCCAGTACTTC.

This clonotype was counted at least ten times. The gene calls are TRBV7-9 and TRBJ2-3; D ambiguous. Germline CDR1 and CDR2: SEHNR and FQNEAQ (reference sequence). V was pared by 1 base and J by 4 bases, with 9 bases between. The length of the CDR3 is 14 residues. The DNA of the CDR3 is TGTGCCAGCAGCTTAGGTCCGAACGCAGATACGCAGTATTTT. Its protein is CASSLGPNADTQYF.

This clonotype was seen ten or more times. The chain has TRBV12-3 or TRBV12-4 and TRBJ1-5; no clear D gene. This CDR3 contains 13 residues. The V end lost 10 bases, the J end lost 0 bases, and 10 bases lay between the germline ends. The CDR3 region has the DNA TGTGCCACCGGGATTGGTAGCAATCAGCCCCAGCATTTT. Residues: CATGIGSNQPQHF.

The gene calls are TRBV5-6 and TRBJ2-1; D remains ambiguous. The germline V gene encodes CDR1 SGHDT and CDR2 YYEEEE. V dropped 0 bases and J dropped 5 bases, with 9 bases sitting between them. This CDR3 contains 14 residues. The CDR3 DNA sequence: TGTGCCAGCAGCTTGGCGCTTCCGGACAATGAGCAGTTCTTC. Amino acids: CASSLALPDNEQFF.

Worth noting for this clonotype: The junction shows a germline mismatch at one end, possibly a read error. This chain links TRBV2 with TRBJ1-2; 8 nucleotides align to TRBD1. The CDR3 loop spans 12 amino acids. CDR1 is SNHLY and CDR2 is FYNNEI in the germline V gene. The CDR3 sequence: CASDCTGGGDTF. In DNA form, the CDR3 reads TGTGCCAGCGATTGTACAGGGGGTGGCGACACCTTC.

V and J are TRBV6-5 and TRBJ2-2; TRBD1 matches 8 bases. With 0 bases clipped from V and 13 bases from J, the junction kept 7 bases outside the gene matches. The CDR3 loop spans 14 amino acids. Germline V gene sequence: CDR1 MNHEY, CDR2 SVGAGI. CDR3 protein: CASSYSIGGTGLFF. CDR3 DNA: TGTGCCAGCAGTTACTCGATTGGGGGGACAGGGCTGTTTTTT.

This clonotype was seen ten or more times. The V call is TRBV5-1, the J call TRBJ1-1; D is perhaps TRBD1 (5 bases). The CDR3 has 13 residues. The germline V gene has CDR1 SGHRS and CDR2 YFSETQ. Trimming removed 0 bases at V and 6 bases at J, with 9 bases between. CDR3 residues: CASSLVGDPEAFF. DNA of the CDR3: TGCGCCAGCAGCTTGGTGGGGGACCCTGAAGCTTTCTTT.

This clonotype was detected ten times or more. The V call is TRBV5-5, the J call TRBJ1-1; D unresolved. The V end was cut by 2 bases, the J end by 5 bases, with 16 bases between. The germline V gene encodes CDR1 SGHKS and CDR2 YYEKEE (reference sequence). This CDR3 spans 15 amino acids. CDR3 protein: CASSFGPSMRTEAFF. The CDR3 DNA is TGTGCCAGCAGCTTCGGGCCAAGCATGCGGACTGAAGCTTTCTTT.

The V and J genes are TRBV30 and TRBJ2-1; 11 nucleotides line up with TRBD2. Looked up from germline, CDR1 is GTSNPN and CDR2 is SVGIG (reference sequence). V dropped 2 bases and J dropped 15; count of bases not matched to a gene: 21. CDR3 size: 17 residues. The CDR3 here is CAWSMTSGIPSLLVAFF. DNA of the CDR3: TGTGCCTGGAGTATGACTAGCGGGATCCCCTCTTTATTGGTAGCGTTCTTC.

The rearrangement links TRBV12-3 or TRBV12-4 to TRBJ2-7; D call uncertain. The J call may be faulty, since TRBJ2-1 better matches the DNA end. This CDR3 is 16 amino acids long. CDR3 in amino acids: CASSPGGRVDSYEQFF. DNA of the CDR3: TGTGCCAGCAGTCCAGGTGGAAGGGTCGACTCCTACGAGCAGTTCTTC.